This TCR beta chain was obtained from a study of glioma-infiltrating T cells after dendritic cell vaccination. Measured with immunoSEQ multiplex PCR; TCRdb has only the in-frame clones, and not every one. The sample holds some 58,000 clones, about 85% seen once. Time point described: after dendritic cell vaccination, including at tumor progression/relapse. V was shortened by 2 bases and J by 4 bases, with 7 bases between the two germline ends. The CDR3 spans 13 residues. Germline V gene data show CDR1 as SGHVS and CDR2 as FQNEAQ. The chain carries TRBV7-8 and TRBJ2-3; D uncertain. This clonotype originated in a human donor with glioblastoma. The sequences come from blood, collected after dendritic cell vaccination. This CDR3 is CASSLLEADTQYF. CDR3 DNA: TGTGCCAGCAGCTTACTAGAGGCAGATACGCAGTATTTT.